Shown below are 18 T cell receptor beta chains from a single sample sequenced in a study of blood T cells in healthy people across ages. A sample-barcoded 5' primer and a J-beta primer mix were used in a second PCR of about 7 to 11 cycles. A single record per CDR3 protein comes from TCRdb applying MiXCR to the 5' RACE reads. Of roughly 500,000 distinct CDR3 sequences listed, 27% were seen once; the top ten hold around a sixth. Sequencing used blood. The receptors originated from a woman aged 70-85 years in good health.

The CDR3 reads CASRGGPNEQFF. CDR3 nucleotide sequence: TGTGCCAGCAGGGGCGGGCCCAATGAGCAGTTCTTC. The J gene is TRBJ2-1, the V gene TRBV6-1, with D possibly matching TRBD2 (5 bases). The CDR3 has 12 amino acids. The germline V and J ends were trimmed by 6 bases and 6 bases, with 9 bases remaining between them. Germline V gene lookup returns CDR1 MNHNS and CDR2 SASEGT.

The genes are TRBV20-1 and TRBJ2-1; 7 positions agree with TRBD2. V trimming: 0 bases; J trimming: 3 bases; junction bases outside the gene matches: 8. Germline-derived CDR1 and CDR2 are DFQATT and SNEGSKA (reference sequence). The CDR3 totals 16 residues. CDR3 protein: CSARDPRAGIYNEQFF. CDR3 nucleotide sequence: TGCAGTGCTAGAGACCCTAGAGCGGGGATCTACAATGAGCAGTTCTTC.

V gene TRBV25-1 combines with J gene TRBJ1-2; D gene ambiguous. The V end was cut by 5 bases, the J end by 4 bases, with 14 bases between. Per germline, CDR1 MGHDK and CDR2 SYGVNS. This CDR3 comprises 14 residues. CDR3: CASSPGTLSYGYTF. The CDR3 nucleotides are TGTGCCAGCAGTCCGGGCACACTCAGCTATGGCTACACCTTC.

This rearrangement joins TRBV20-1 to TRBJ2-7; no reliable D call. The CDR3 is 14 amino acids. The germline V gene has CDR1 DFQATT and CDR2 SNEGSKA (reference sequence). Between the trimmed V and J ends, which lost 0 bases and 1 base, there was a span of 10 bases. CDR3 region: CSARDEDRSYEQYF. The CDR3 DNA follows: TGCAGTGCTAGAGATGAGGACCGTTCCTACGAGCAGTACTTC.

On this clonotype: This may arise from a read error, as a much more abundant clone is one base away. The chain combines TRBV7-9 with TRBJ1-1; TRBD1 aligns across 8 bases. Germline V lookup: CDR1 SEHNR, CDR2 FQNEAQ (reference sequence). The CDR3 loop spans 14 amino acids. The CDR3 spells CACSYRQGIMEAFF. CDR3 bases: TGTGCCTGCAGCTACCGACAGGGGATTATGGAAGCTTTCTTT.

This chain uses TRBV10-3 with TRBJ1-2; 12 bases are a match to TRBD1. In germline, CDR1 is ENHRY, CDR2 SYGVKD. CDR3 length: 13 amino acids. Trimming at V came to 6 bases and at J to 7 bases, leaving 3 bases not matched to a gene. The CDR3 protein is CAISGTGGFGYTF. In nucleotides, the CDR3 is TGTGCCATCAGCGGGACAGGGGGCTTTGGCTACACCTTC.

This sequence joins TRBV9 and TRBJ2-3, with a possible D match to TRBD2 (7 bases). Germline V lookup: CDR1 SGDLS, CDR2 YYNGEE. V was clipped by 3 bases and J by 4 bases, with 15 bases between them. CDR3 length equals 15 residues. CDR3 sequence (DNA): TGTGCCAGCAGCGAGGGGGGGCCTGGTCCAGATACGCAGTATTTT. Protein product: CASSEGGPGPDTQYF.

J is TRBJ1-1 and V is TRBV7-9; tentative D call: TRBD1 (5 bases). This CDR3 is built from 15 residues. V was clipped by 1 base and J by 5 bases, with 14 bases between them. Germline V gene lookup returns CDR1 SEHNR and CDR2 FQNEAQ (reference sequence). DNA of the CDR3: TGTGCCAGCAGCTTAGGGTCAGGGACTGGGACTGAAGCTTTCTTT. Translated, it gives CASSLGSGTGTEAFF.

The rearrangement uses TRBV12-5 and TRBJ2-3, with 8 bases identical to TRBD2. Germline values: CDR1 LGHNT, CDR2 FRNRAP. The CDR3 contains 16 residues. The J segment lost 6 bases and the V segment lost 4 bases, leaving 12 bases of the junction unmatched. CDR3 loop: CASGSTGRGEGDTQYF. CDR3 DNA: TGTGCTAGTGGTTCCACCGGGAGGGGAGAAGGGGATACGCAGTATTTT.

This clonotype was found many times. The chain combines TRBV20-1 with TRBJ2-7, with 7 bases fitting TRBD1. Per the germline V gene, CDR1 is DFQATT and CDR2 is SNEGSKA (reference sequence). J lost 3 bases, V lost 1 base, and 3 bases had no gene match. The CDR3 runs 13 residues. CDR3 nucleotides: TGCAGTGCTAGAGCCGCAGGGGGCTACGAGCAGTACTTC. The encoded protein is CSARAAGGYEQYF.

The chain recombines TRBV12-3 or TRBV12-4 with TRBJ1-5; D is ambiguous. This CDR3 comprises 14 residues. V lost 2 bases, J lost 3 bases, and 8 bases lay in between. The CDR3 reads CASSLSRDNQPQHF. CDR3 coding DNA: TGTGCCAGCAGTTTATCCAGAGACAATCAGCCCCAGCATTTT.

This clonotype has a single count. The chain is built from TRBV3-1 and TRBJ1-4; D is perhaps TRBD1 (6 bases). CDR3 length: 16 residues. Germline CDR1 and CDR2: LGHDT and YNNKEL (reference sequence). V was cut by 3 bases and J by 4 bases, with 15 bases left in between. The CDR3 loop is CASSQKLRGHNEKLFF. For the CDR3, the DNA is TGTGCCAGCAGCCAGAAACTCAGGGGACATAATGAAAAACTGTTTTTT. The complete variable domain, with remaining parts taken from reference TRBV3-1 and TRBJ1-4, reads DTAVSQTPKYLVTQMGNDKSIKCEQNLGHDTMYWYKQDSKKFLKIMFSYNNKELIINETVPNRFSPKSPDKAHLNLHINSLELGDSAVYFCASSQKLRGHNEKLFFGSGTQLSVL.

The sample holds a few counts of this clonotype. For the CDR3, the DNA is TGCGCCAGCAGCCAAGATACCTTGGGGCAAGGGCATAATTCACCCCTCCACTTT. Its protein product is CASSQDTLGQGHNSPLHF. This rearrangement joins TRBV4-3 to TRBJ1-6; TRBD1 might be the D (5 bases). Trimming took off 0 bases at V and 5 bases at J, with 17 bases between the two ends. There are 18 residues in the CDR3. Looked up from germline, CDR1 is LGHNA and CDR2 is YSLEER.

The rearrangement uses TRBV6-5 and TRBJ1-6; D may be TRBD1 (5 bases). Looked up from germline, CDR1 is MNHEY and CDR2 is SVGAGI. V lost 2 bases, J lost 12 bases, and 20 bases lay in between. This CDR3 is 16 amino acids long. This CDR3 is CASSYGTHLGAGPLHF. The CDR3 DNA reads as TGTGCCAGCAGTTACGGGACGCATCTAGGGGCAGGACCCCTCCACTTT.

This clonotype was detected a few times. The genes are TRBV4-2 and TRBJ2-7; D uncertain. Trimming took off 1 base at V and 3 bases at J, with 7 bases between the two ends. The CDR3 extends over 13 amino acids. The V gene's germline CDR1 is LGHNA and CDR2 YNFKEQ. The CDR3 DNA reads TGTGCCAGCAGCCAAGTCTCTGACTACGAGCAGTACTTC. Translation: CASSQVSDYEQYF.

This clonotype has just a few counts. The chain links TRBV27 to TRBJ1-5; 10 nucleotides align to TRBD1. Trimming took 5 bases from V and 3 from J; bases not matched to a gene: 7. From germline, CDR1 is MNHEY and CDR2 SMNVEV (reference sequence). This CDR3 has 16 residues. CDR3 sequence: CASSIAGTGANQPQHF. Written as DNA, the CDR3 is TGTGCCAGCAGTATCGCCGGGACAGGGGCCAATCAGCCCCAGCATTTT.

This clonotype turned up a few times. The chain joins TRBV10-3 to TRBJ1-2, with D maybe TRBD1 (5 bases). CDR1 is ENHRY, CDR2 SYGVKD, per germline. The CDR3 totals 16 residues. V lost 0 bases and J 2 bases, leaving 13 bases between the germline ends. The DNA of the CDR3 is TGTGCCATCAGTGAGTCGTGGACACCTAACAACTATGGCTACACCTTC. Translated: CAISESWTPNNYGYTF.

As concerns this clonotype: A read error may account for a junction end that differs from germline. V gene TRBV3-1 combines with J gene TRBJ2-5, with unresolved D. The end of the DNA is better explained by TRBJ2-7, so the J call may be wrong. Germline CDR1 reads LGHDT; CDR2 reads YNNKEL (reference sequence). The CDR3 loop spans 14 amino acids. CDR3 in amino acids: CAGSQEGHNYEQYF. In DNA, the CDR3 is TGTGCCGGCAGCCAAGAAGGGCACAACTACGAGCAGTACTTC.